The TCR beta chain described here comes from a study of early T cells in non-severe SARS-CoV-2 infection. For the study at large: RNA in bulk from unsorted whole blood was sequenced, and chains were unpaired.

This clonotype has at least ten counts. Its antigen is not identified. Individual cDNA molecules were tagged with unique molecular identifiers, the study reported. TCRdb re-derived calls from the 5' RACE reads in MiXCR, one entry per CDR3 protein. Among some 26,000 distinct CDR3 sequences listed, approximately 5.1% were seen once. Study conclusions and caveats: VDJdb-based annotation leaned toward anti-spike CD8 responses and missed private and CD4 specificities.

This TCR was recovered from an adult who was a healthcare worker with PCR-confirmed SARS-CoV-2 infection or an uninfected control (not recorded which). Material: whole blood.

CDR3 in DNA: TGCGCCAGCAGCGGAGGCGGGGGCTATAGCAATCAGCCCCAGCATTTT. This codes for CASSGGGGYSNQPQHF. The gene calls are TRBV4-1 and TRBJ1-5; a possible D gene is TRBD1 (6 bases). This CDR3 comprises 16 residues. V dropped 5 bases and J dropped 0 bases, with 14 bases sitting between them. The V gene's germline CDR1 is MGHRA and CDR2 YSYEKL.